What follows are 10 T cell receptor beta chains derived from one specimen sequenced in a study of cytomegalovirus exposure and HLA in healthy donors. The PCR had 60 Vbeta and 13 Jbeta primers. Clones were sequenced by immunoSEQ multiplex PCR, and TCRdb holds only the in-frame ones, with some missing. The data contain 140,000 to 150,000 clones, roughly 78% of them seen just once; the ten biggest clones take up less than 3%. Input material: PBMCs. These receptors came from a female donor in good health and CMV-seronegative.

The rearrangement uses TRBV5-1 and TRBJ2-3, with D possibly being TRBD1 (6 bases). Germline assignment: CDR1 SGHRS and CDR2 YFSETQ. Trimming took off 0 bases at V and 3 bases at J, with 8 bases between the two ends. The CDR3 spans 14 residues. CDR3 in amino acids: CASSLDRVTDTQYF. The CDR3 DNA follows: TGCGCCAGCAGCTTGGACAGGGTTACAGATACGCAGTATTTT.

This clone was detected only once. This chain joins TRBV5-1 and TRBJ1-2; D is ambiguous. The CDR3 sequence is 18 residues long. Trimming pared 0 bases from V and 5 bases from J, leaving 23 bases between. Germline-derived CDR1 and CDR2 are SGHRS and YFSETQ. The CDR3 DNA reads TGCGCCAGCAGCTTGGGTCGGGATGAGAACCTACTACGGTATGGCTACACCTTC. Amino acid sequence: CASSLGRDENLLRYGYTF.

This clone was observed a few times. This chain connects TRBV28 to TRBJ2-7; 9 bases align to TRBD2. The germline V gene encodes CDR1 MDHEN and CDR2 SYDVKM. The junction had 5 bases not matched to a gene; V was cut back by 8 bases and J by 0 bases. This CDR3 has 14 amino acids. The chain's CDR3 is CASEVSGSSYEQYF. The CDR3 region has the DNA TGTGCCAGCGAAGTTAGCGGGAGCTCCTACGAGCAGTACTTC.

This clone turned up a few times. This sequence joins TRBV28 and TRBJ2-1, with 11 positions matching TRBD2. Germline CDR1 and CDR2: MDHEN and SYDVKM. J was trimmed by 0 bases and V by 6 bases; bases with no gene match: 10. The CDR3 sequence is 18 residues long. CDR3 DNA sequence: TGTGCCAGCAGGCCTCTTAGCGGGGGGGCAGTCTCCTACAATGAGCAGTTCTTC. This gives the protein CASRPLSGGAVSYNEQFF.

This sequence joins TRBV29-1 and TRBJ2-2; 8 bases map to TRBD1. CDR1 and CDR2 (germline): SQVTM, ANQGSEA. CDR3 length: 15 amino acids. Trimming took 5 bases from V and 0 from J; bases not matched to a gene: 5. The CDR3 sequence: CSVSTGGANTGELFF. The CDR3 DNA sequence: TGCAGCGTTTCAACAGGGGGAGCGAACACCGGGGAGCTGTTTTTT.

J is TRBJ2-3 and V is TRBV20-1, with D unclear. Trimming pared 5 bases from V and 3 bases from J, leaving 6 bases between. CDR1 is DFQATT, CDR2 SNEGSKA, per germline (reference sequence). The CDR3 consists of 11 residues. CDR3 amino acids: CSAGGTDTQYF. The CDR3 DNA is TGCAGTGCTGGCGGTACAGATACGCAGTATTTT.

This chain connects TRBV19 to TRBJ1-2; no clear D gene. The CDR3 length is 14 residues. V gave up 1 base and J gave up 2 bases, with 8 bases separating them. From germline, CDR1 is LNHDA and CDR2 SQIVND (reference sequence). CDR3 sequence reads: CASSIAGINYGYTF. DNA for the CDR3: TGTGCCAGTAGTATAGCCGGGATAAACTATGGCTACACCTTC.

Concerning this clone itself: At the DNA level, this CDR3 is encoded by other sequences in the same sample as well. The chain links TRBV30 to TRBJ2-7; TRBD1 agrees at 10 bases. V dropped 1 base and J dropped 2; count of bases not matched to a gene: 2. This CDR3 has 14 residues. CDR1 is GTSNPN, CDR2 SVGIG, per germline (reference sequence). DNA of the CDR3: TGTGCCTGGAGTGCCGGGACAGGGGCCTACGAGCAGTACTTC. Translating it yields CAWSAGTGAYEQYF.

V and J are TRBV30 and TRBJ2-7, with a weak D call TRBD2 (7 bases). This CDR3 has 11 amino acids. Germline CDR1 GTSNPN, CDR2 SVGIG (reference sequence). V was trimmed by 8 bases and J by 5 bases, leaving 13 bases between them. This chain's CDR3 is CAGEGGNEQYF. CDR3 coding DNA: TGTGCCGGAGAGGGGGGGAACGAGCAGTACTTC.

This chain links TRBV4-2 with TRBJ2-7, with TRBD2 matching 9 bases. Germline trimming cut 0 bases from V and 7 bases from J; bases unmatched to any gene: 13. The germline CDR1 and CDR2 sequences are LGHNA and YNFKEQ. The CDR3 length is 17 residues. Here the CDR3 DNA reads TGTGCCAGCAGCCAAGATGCCGGGACTAGCCGTCCGTGGGAGCAGTACTTC. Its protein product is CASSQDAGTSRPWEQYF.